This T cell receptor beta chain was documented in a study of T-cell memory formation after mild COVID-19 (dated by TCRdb to about 2021). Turning to the overall study: TCR sequence clusters from the two donors were found to be largely donor specific. Longitudinal TCRalpha and TCRbeta repertoire sequencing tracked T-cell clones expanding and contracting after mild COVID-19 in a couple of donors. Two young, previously healthy adult volunteers made up the cohort, one male and one female. What the work shows at the level of the full study, not this receptor alone: Clones contracting from day 15 to 85 had balanced CD4/CD8 phenotypes, while a second wave expanding from day 15 to 37 was biased towards CD4+. Whether the second-wave clones peaking on day 37 were SARS-CoV-2 specific was not confirmed. Only two mild cases were covered in the study, and larger cohorts including severe cases with pre-infection samples were considered necessary. Contracting CD4+ clones appeared mostly in the CM and EM memory subsets, whereas CD8+ clones were enriched in EMRA. Some responding clones were detected in pre-infection memory, suggesting pre-existing cross-reactive memory T cells joined the SARS-CoV-2 response.

The run used an Illumina NovaSeq 6000. Using 5'RACE with constant-segment primers, TCRalpha and TCRbeta cDNA libraries were constructed, with sample barcodes and unique molecular identifiers added in the process. Trizol reagent was used to extract RNA from every sample. The libraries were amplified in two PCR steps, and the second step added a second sample barcode and Illumina TruSeq adapters. Libraries were sequenced on an Illumina NovaSeq with 2 x 150 bp paired-end reads. As for the original processing: The reads were demultiplexed and collapsed into UMI-guided consensus sequences using migec v1.2.7. Using mixcr v2.1.11, UMI consensuses were aligned to TRA and TRB V and J templates and then assembled into clonotypes. Expanded or contracted clonotypes were those called significant by both edgeR and NoisET, with noise models trained on biological replicates. For edgeR calls, the cutoffs were a false discovery rate-adjusted p below 0.01 and a log2 fold-change threshold of 1. As an exploratory analysis of dynamics, PCA with hierarchical clustering was applied to max-normalized trajectories of the 1000 most abundant clonotypes. Separately sequenced CD4+ and CD8+ repertoires were used to assign the CD4 or CD8 phenotype of responding clones. TCRdb passed the public sequencing reads through fastp at Q25 and MiXCR, retaining productive beta sequences. Entries are consolidated by CDR3 protein sequence, retaining the most common genes and DNA. Here the V and J calls rest on TCRdb's processing, not on the authors' analysis. The sample table records about 190,000 distinct CDR3 sequences; approximately 16% of these occur just once. The ten largest clones represent 2% to 2.5% of the sample.

Ficoll-Paque density gradient centrifugation was used to isolate PBMCs. Trimming takes 5 bases off V and 4 bases off J; junction bases not matched to a gene: 11. CDR1 and CDR2, per the germline V gene (reference sequence), are DFQATT and SNEGSKA. CDR3 length: 16 amino acids, cysteine to phenylalanine. CDR3 DNA only is kept here, 48 bases in frame from base 1. To note about this clonotype: It lacks a known antigen. No per-base quality is available; no much larger clone lies one base away.

The sequence derives from an adult woman who had mild COVID-19 (a few samples of this study predate the infection). The sample titles of this study are shuffled in the database, so cell type and time point are left out; the donor was told from shared clones. The V and J genes are TRBV20-1 and TRBJ1-2; TRBD1 matches 12 bases in the middle. Material: PBMCs or a T cell subset sorted from them (not recorded which). The DNA reads TGCAGTGCTTCCGGGACAGGGGGCGAGGGCGTCTATGGCTACACCTTC. It translates to CSASGTGGEGVYGYTF.